These 26 T cell receptor beta chains were sequenced from one sample in a study of T-cell reconstitution after alpha-beta-depleted transplantation in children. Unique molecular identifiers were incorporated when the TCRbeta library was constructed. In TCRdb, the PCR reads were re-called with MiXCR into one record per CDR3 protein. The data contain 530,000 or so distinct CDR3 sequences, 27% of them singletons. Sample: PBMCs, taken before TCRalphabeta/CD19-depleted stem cell transplant. These receptors originate from a boy under two years old with Wiskott-Aldrich syndrome, due to receive a stem cell transplant.

This rearrangement joins TRBV7-9 to TRBJ1-4; no definite D call. Trimming cost V 5 bases and J 0 bases, with 10 bases left between them. This CDR3 has 15 residues. The germline gives CDR1 SEHNR, CDR2 FQNEAQ (reference sequence). CDR3 nucleotides: TGTGCCAGCAGCCTCTTCGTTTCAACTAATGAAAAACTGTTTTTT. Translation gives CASSLFVSTNEKLFF.

The chain uses TRBV5-1 and TRBJ1-4; TRBD1 agrees at 7 bases. With 0 bases clipped from V and 5 bases from J, the junction kept 4 bases outside the gene matches. CDR1 is SGHRS and CDR2 is YFSETQ in the germline V gene. This CDR3 region has 15 residues. The CDR3 region has the DNA TGCGCCAGCAGCTTGGCCAGGGGGAGCAATGAAAAACTGTTTTTT. It specifies CASSLARGSNEKLFF.

This clonotype turned up a few times. This chain uses TRBV5-1 with TRBJ2-1, with 9 bases that match TRBD2. The ends lost 4 bases at V and 3 bases at J; junction bases unmatched: 8. The CDR3 runs to 16 residues. Germline V gene lookup returns CDR1 SGHRS and CDR2 YFSETQ. The CDR3 DNA is TGCGCCAGCAGCCGATTCACTAGCGGGTTCTACAATGAGCAGTTCTTC. Protein: CASSRFTSGFYNEQFF.

There are a few counts of this clonotype. The genes are TRBV4-1 and TRBJ1-2; 7 bases map to TRBD1. The CDR3 totals 15 residues. Looked up from germline, CDR1 is MGHRA and CDR2 is YSYEKL. V lost 3 bases to trimming and J lost 5 bases; unmatched junction nucleotides: 9. CDR3 amino acids: CASSQVGTVSYGYTF. CDR3 in DNA: TGCGCCAGCAGCCAGGTCGGGACAGTAAGTTATGGCTACACCTTC.

The chain couples TRBV7-9 to TRBJ2-5; possibly TRBD1 for D (6 bases). Germline CDR1 SEHNR, CDR2 FQNEAQ (reference sequence). CDR3 length: 14 amino acids. The V end was cut by 4 bases, the J end by 9 bases, with 18 bases between. Here the CDR3 DNA reads TGTGCCAGCAGCTCCTTAGCGAACCAGGGGTCCCAGTACTTC. Its translation is CASSSLANQGSQYF.

The rearrangement joins TRBV9 to TRBJ1-3; no firm D call. Trimming pared 0 bases from V and 0 bases from J, leaving 7 bases between. The germline V gene encodes CDR1 SGDLS and CDR2 YYNGEE. CDR3 length equals 15 residues. The CDR3 sequence: CASSVGEISGNTIYF. The CDR3 coding sequence is TGTGCCAGCAGCGTAGGCGAGATCTCTGGAAACACCATATATTTT.

This chain links TRBV18 with TRBJ1-1; TRBD1 agrees at 7 bases. V gave up 5 bases and J gave up 1 base; unmatched junction bases: 7. CDR3 length equals 15 residues. Per germline, CDR1 KGHSH and CDR2 LQKENI. The CDR3 DNA reads TGTGCCAGCTCAGCCTCGGGACAGCAGAACACTGAAGCTTTCTTT. Translating gives CASSASGQQNTEAFF.

This clonotype was observed a handful of times. The rearrangement uses TRBV6-5 and TRBJ2-5; D might be TRBD2 (6 bases). Germline assignment: CDR1 MNHEY and CDR2 SVGAGI. The germline V and J ends were trimmed by 4 bases and 4 bases, with 16 bases remaining between them. This CDR3 has 15 residues. For the CDR3, the DNA is TGTGCCAGCAGTTCATGGGGGAGAGCGGGAGAGACCCAGTACTTC. Protein: CASSSWGRAGETQYF.

The gene calls are TRBV28 and TRBJ2-1; D unclear. V lost 2 bases and J 0 bases, leaving 17 bases between the germline ends. Germline CDR1 reads MDHEN; CDR2 reads SYDVKM. The CDR3 spans 18 residues. This CDR3 is CASSLVPYRGDSYNEQFF. CDR3 nucleotides: TGTGCCAGCAGTTTAGTCCCCTATAGAGGTGACTCCTACAATGAGCAGTTCTTC.

This clonotype was counted a few times. In this CDR3 the conserved last residue, phenylalanine or tryptophan, is missing, so a read error is likely. The DNA is omitted, as the CDR3 cannot be located on it reliably, and the CDR3 follows TCRdb's listing. V usage is TRBV11-2 and J usage is TRBJ2-1. CDR1 and CDR2 from the germline V gene are SGHAT and FQNNGV. The CDR3 is 10 residues long, ends included. CDR3 residues: CASSLRVPFI.

This clonotype was picked up a small number of times. The chain couples TRBV15 to TRBJ1-1, with D unresolved. Germline V CDR1 and CDR2: LNHNV, YYDKDF (reference sequence). This CDR3 is built from 12 residues. With 3 bases removed from V and 6 bases from J, the gap between germline ends came to 8 bases. This CDR3 reads CATSRTRAEAFF. The CDR3 DNA is TGTGCCACCAGCAGGACCCGAGCTGAAGCTTTCTTT. Based on the CDR3 plus reference TRBV15 and TRBJ1-1, the full variable domain is DAMVIQNPRYQVTQFGKPVTLSCSQTLNHNVMYWYQQKSSQAPKLLFHYYDKDFNNEADTPDNFQSRRPNTSFCFLDIRSPGLGDTAMYLCATSRTRAEAFFGQGTRLTVV.

The CDR3, as DNA: TGCAGTGCTAGAGTCCCGGGAAGGGGCAATCAGCCCCAGCATTTT. Protein sequence: CSARVPGRGNQPQHF. V gene TRBV20-1 combines with J gene TRBJ1-5; no definite D call. CDR3 length: 15 residues. V lost 1 base and J lost 2, with 12 bases in between. Germline V CDR1 and CDR2: DFQATT, SNEGSKA (reference sequence).

This sequence joins TRBV18 and TRBJ1-1; TRBD1 is a possible D gene (6 bases). The germline CDR1 and CDR2 sequences are KGHSH and LQKENI. Trimming removed 8 bases from V and 3 bases from J, with 13 bases in between. This CDR3 region has 13 residues. CDR3 in DNA: TGTGCCAGCACACAGGGACGGGACACTGAAGCTTTCTTT. Protein sequence: CASTQGRDTEAFF.

This clonotype occurred a few times. This chain connects TRBV5-1 to TRBJ1-6; no definite D call. Trimming pared 4 bases from V and 7 bases from J, leaving 9 bases between. Germline-derived CDR1 and CDR2 are SGHRS and YFSETQ. This CDR3 has 13 residues. In DNA, the CDR3 is TGCGCCAGCAGCCCCGACACGAATTCACCCCTCCACTTT. As protein: CASSPDTNSPLHF. The variable domain in full, completed from reference TRBV5-1 and TRBJ1-6, reads KAGVTQTPRYLIKTRGQQVTLSCSPISGHRSVSWYQQTPGQGLQFLFEYFSETQRNKGNFPGRFSGRQFSNSRSEMNVSTLELGDSALYLCASSPDTNSPLHFGNGTRLTVT.

The chain recombines TRBV5-1 with TRBJ2-7; D tentatively reads TRBD1 or TRBD2 (5 bases each). This CDR3 has 13 amino acids. The germline gives CDR1 SGHRS, CDR2 YFSETQ. The V end was cut by 4 bases, the J end by 7 bases, with 15 bases between. The CDR3 region is CASSPGTTGEQYF. The CDR3 DNA sequence: TGCGCCAGCAGCCCCGGGACGACGGGTGAGCAGTACTTC.

This rearrangement joins TRBV5-1 to TRBJ2-2, with D unclear. CDR1 is SGHRS and CDR2 is YFSETQ in the germline V gene. The CDR3 totals 15 residues. Trimming took off 5 bases at V and 5 bases at J, with 16 bases between the two ends. For the CDR3, the DNA is TGCGCCAGCAGTCGAACCCTATTCGGGACCGGGGAGCTGTTTTTT. Translation: CASSRTLFGTGELFF.

V is TRBV5-1 and J is TRBJ2-1, with unresolved D. Germline values: CDR1 SGHRS, CDR2 YFSETQ. The CDR3 runs to 15 residues. Trimming left V 2 bases short and J 2 bases short, with 11 bases between. The CDR3 DNA reads TGCGCCAGCAGCTTATATATGAAGCCCTACAATGAGCAGTTCTTC. Translating it yields CASSLYMKPYNEQFF.

This rearrangement joins TRBV7-9 to TRBJ2-1; 10 nucleotides agree with TRBD2. Trimming removed 1 base from V and 5 bases from J; junction bases left unmatched: 8. The CDR3 has 17 residues. Germline V gives CDR1 SEHNR, CDR2 FQNEAQ (reference sequence). The CDR3 region is CASSLDLAGGSDNEQFF. DNA for the CDR3: TGTGCCAGCAGCTTAGACTTAGCGGGAGGTTCTGACAATGAGCAGTTCTTC.

A few counts support this clonotype. This chain connects TRBV20-1 to TRBJ2-7, with D perhaps TRBD2 (6 bases). Germline V CDR1 and CDR2: DFQATT, SNEGSKA (reference sequence). The CDR3 runs to 16 residues. V lost 1 base to trimming and J lost 5 bases, with 21 bases between them. This CDR3 reads CSARVRLVAGSNEQYF. In DNA, the CDR3 is TGCAGTGCTAGAGTACGACTAGTTGCCGGGTCCAACGAGCAGTACTTC.

The V call is TRBV30, the J call TRBJ2-1, with D possibly TRBD2 on 6 matching bases. The V gene's germline CDR1 is GTSNPN and CDR2 SVGIG (reference sequence). The CDR3 runs to 14 residues. Trimming took off 7 bases at V and 9 bases at J, with 22 bases between the two ends. The CDR3 is CAYNRDSPTSEQFF. The CDR3 DNA follows: TGTGCCTATAACCGGGACTCCCCAACTAGTGAGCAGTTCTTC.

There are a few counts of this clonotype. The V and J genes are TRBV5-1 and TRBJ2-1; 11 bases fit TRBD2. V lost 4 bases and J lost 5; bases outside the gene matches: 8. Looked up from germline, CDR1 is SGHRS and CDR2 is YFSETQ. This CDR3 region has 16 residues. The CDR3 sequence: CASSRRGLAVNNEQFF. In nucleotides, the CDR3 is TGCGCCAGCAGCCGACGGGGACTAGCGGTCAACAATGAGCAGTTCTTC. Using reference TRBV5-1 and TRBJ2-1 for the parts outside the CDR3, the full variable domain is KAGVTQTPRYLIKTRGQQVTLSCSPISGHRSVSWYQQTPGQGLQFLFEYFSETQRNKGNFPGRFSGRQFSNSRSEMNVSTLELGDSALYLCASSRRGLAVNNEQFFGPGTRLTVL.

This clonotype was found a few times. The chain is built from TRBV11-2 and TRBJ1-6; 8 bases are shared with TRBD1. CDR3 length equals 17 residues. CDR1 and CDR2 from the germline V gene are SGHAT and FQNNGV. The V and J ends lost 0 bases and 8 bases, in that order; junction bases with no gene match: 9. CDR3 in DNA: TGTGCCAGCAGCTTAGATGGAGTTCGGACAGGGTATTCACCCCTCCACTTT. It is translated as CASSLDGVRTGYSPLHF.

J is TRBJ2-1 and V is TRBV4-1, with 12 bases identical to TRBD1. The CDR3 has 15 amino acids. Germline lookup yields CDR1 MGHRA and CDR2 YSYEKL. With V trimmed by 7 bases and J by 2 bases, 3 bases remained unmatched. This chain's CDR3 is CASKGQGAAYNEQFF. For the CDR3, the DNA is TGCGCCAGCAAGGGACAGGGGGCCGCCTACAATGAGCAGTTCTTC.

CDR3 DNA: TGTGCCATCGGATTCGGGGGGTTCGAAAACACCATATATTTT. It specifies CAIGFGGFENTIYF. The rearrangement joins TRBV10-3 to TRBJ1-3, with D maybe TRBD1 (5 bases). The germline V and J ends were trimmed by 8 bases and 6 bases, with 17 bases remaining between them. The germline V gene encodes CDR1 ENHRY and CDR2 SYGVKD. This CDR3 region has 14 residues.

The sample holds a few counts of this clonotype. This chain joins TRBV29-1 and TRBJ2-2, with a possible D match to TRBD2 (6 bases). The CDR3 is 15 residues long. Trimming removed 7 bases from V and 6 bases from J, with 21 bases in between. Germline CDR1 SQVTM, CDR2 ANQGSEA. CDR3 in amino acids: CSANGGTSASGELFF. CDR3 coding DNA: TGCAGCGCCAACGGGGGTACTAGTGCGTCCGGGGAGCTGTTTTTT.

A few counts support this clonotype. The chain has TRBV6-1 and TRBJ1-3; TRBD1 is a possible D gene (6 bases). Trimming left V 6 bases short and J 0 bases short, with 15 bases between. There are 16 residues in the CDR3. Germline-derived CDR1 and CDR2 are MNHNS and SASEGT. CDR3 sequence reads: CASSRLQGLSGNTIYF. The DNA of the CDR3 is TGTGCCAGCAGCCGCCTACAGGGCCTCTCTGGAAACACCATATATTTT.